The sequence of this TCR beta chain was determined in a study of cytomegalovirus exposure and HLA in healthy donors. Study overall: Counted in an early data release were 65 million to 100 million unique TCRs from HLA-typed donors. Whole-study results and caveats: Indistinguishable V segments such as TRBV6-2 and TRBV6-3 were excluded. Across donors, most TCRs were seen rarely, yet some public ones were widespread. As a later analysis showed, a missense DCLRE1C variant was linked to trimming of TCR beta V- and J-genes.

Regarding this clone: No antigen is known for it.

Both 60 Vbeta primers and 13 Jbeta primers went into the PCR. Clones were sequenced by immunoSEQ multiplex PCR, and TCRdb holds only the in-frame ones, with some missing. The sample yields 130,000 to 150,000 clones, about 70% seen once. Trimming stripped 1 base from V and 7 bases from J, with 10 bases between. CDR3 length: 14 residues. Germline CDR1 is MNHEY and CDR2 is SMNVEV (reference sequence). Sequenced: PBMCs. The TCR sequence derives from a man aged 18 to 30 in good health and CMV-seronegative. V usage is TRBV27 and J usage is TRBJ2-2; no definite D call. The DNA of the CDR3 is TGTGCCAGCAGTTTATTTGCTGCGGTCGGGGAGCTGTTTTTT. It is translated as CASSLFAAVGELFF.